The rows below give T cell receptor beta chains drawn from one sample of a study of cytomegalovirus exposure and HLA in healthy donors. Sequencing was performed with immunoSEQ multiplex PCR; in TCRdb, only in-frame clones are kept and a portion is missing. The repertoire holds roughly 140,000 clones, with 70% to 80% as singletons. The specimen was PBMCs. Receptor source: a man over 45 in good health and CMV-seropositive. The CDR3 runs from the conserved cysteine through the conserved F or W. D genes are given only for firm matches. Some rows have no size entry. The others give once, few or many, or a class for an expanded clone.

V,D,size,J,DNA,CDR3
TRBV5-6,TRBD1,-,TRBJ1-4,TGTGCCAGCAGCCTAAGACAGGGCGCGAATGAAAAACTGTTTTTT,CASSLRQGANEKLFF
TRBV10-1,TRBD1,-,TRBJ2-7,TGCGCCAGCAGCCGGGACAGGGGATACGAGCAGTACTTC,CASSRDRGYEQYF
TRBV4-2,TRBD2,-,TRBJ2-7,TGTGCCAGCAGCCAAGAGTCTCTAGCGGGAGGAGTCCACGAGCAGTACTTC,CASSQESLAGGVHEQYF
TRBV5-6,TRBD2,-,TRBJ2-2,TGTGCCAGCAGCTATTACACTAGCGGGAACACCGGGGAGCTGTTTTTT,CASSYYTSGNTGELFF
TRBV6-6,-,-,TRBJ2-2,TGTGCCAGCAGATCTAGCTTGGTCGGGGAGCTGTTTTTT,CASRSSLVGELFF
TRBV5-1,TRBD1,-,TRBJ1-2,TGCGCCAGCAGCTCCCAAGGGGGCCGGGGTGGCTACACCTTC,CASSSQGGRGGYTF
TRBV5-1,-,-,TRBJ1-2,TGCGCCAGCAGCTTGTCGGCAGGGTCTAACTATGGCTACACCTTC,CASSLSAGSNYGYTF
TRBV27,TRBD1,-,TRBJ1-2,TGTGCCAGCAGTTTATCGGTGGGGGGACAGGGGCCGCATGGCTACACCTTC,CASSLSVGGQGPHGYTF
TRBV7-9,TRBD2,-,TRBJ2-3,TGTGCCAGCAGCACTAGCGGGAGGGCCGGAGATACGCAGTATTTT,CASSTSGRAGDTQYF
TRBV7-9,-,-,TRBJ2-5,TGTTCCAGCAGCCGTGTGCATACGGGAGAGGGCCAAGAGACCCAGTACTTC,CSSSRVHTGEGQETQYF
TRBV5-6,TRBD1,-,TRBJ2-7,TGTGCCAGCAGCTTGGTGGGACAGGGGGTATACGAGCAGTACTTC,CASSLVGQGVYEQYF
TRBV29-1,-,-,TRBJ2-1,TGCAGCACATTGGGGGGCTGGGGACTACGTTCGGATGAGCAGTTCTTC,CSTLGGWGLRSDEQFF
TRBV15,TRBD2,-,TRBJ2-7,TGTGCCACCAGCAGAGAGTCGCTAGCGGGAGGCGAGCAGTACTTC,CATSRESLAGGEQYF
TRBV10-3,TRBD1,few,TRBJ2-2,TGTGCCATCAGTGAGCAGGCAGGGGGGAACACCGGGGAGCTGTTTTTT,CAISEQAGGNTGELFF
TRBV5-4,TRBD1,-,TRBJ2-2,TGTGCCAGCAGCGGGACAGGGGGGACCGGGGAGCTGTTTTTT,CASSGTGGTGELFF
TRBV5-1,TRBD2,few,TRBJ2-3,TGCGCCAGCAGCGTTACGGGGGGGGACACAGATACGCAGTATTTT,CASSVTGGDTDTQYF
TRBV15,TRBD2,-,TRBJ2-1,TGTGCCACCAGCGGTAGCGGGGCCTACAATGAGCAGTTCTTC,CATSGSGAYNEQFF
TRBV5-1,-,-,TRBJ2-5,TGCGCCAGCAGCTTGACAGGGCGGCAAGAGACCCAGTACTTC,CASSLTGRQETQYF
TRBV5-1,-,few,TRBJ2-3,TGCGCCAGCAGCTGGGACTCCCAAACGCAGTATTTT,CASSWDSQTQYF
TRBV28,TRBD1,-,TRBJ1-4,TGTGCCAGCAGCCTGGAGGGGGCGGGGATTGTAGAAAAACTGTTTTTT,CASSLEGAGIVEKLFF
TRBV4-2,TRBD1,-,TRBJ1-2,TGTGCCAGCAGCCTACCCGGGACAGGCAACGCCTATGGCTACACCTTC,CASSLPGTGNAYGYTF
TRBV6-4,-,-,TRBJ2-2,TGTGCCAGCAGTGACTCGACAGACACCGGGGAGCTGTTTTTT,CASSDSTDTGELFF
TRBV4-1,TRBD1,-,TRBJ1-1,TGCGCCAGCAGCCCGTCTCAAGGATCGACAGGGGATCACACTGAAGCTTTCTTT,CASSPSQGSTGDHTEAFF
TRBV7-8,-,-,TRBJ2-7,TGTGCCAGCAGCTTAGCTTATTCGGCCTACGAGCAGTACTTC,CASSLAYSAYEQYF
TRBV19,-,-,TRBJ1-5,TGTGCCAGTAGCGCGGGTTGGGGCAATCAGCCCCAGCATTTT,CASSAGWGNQPQHF
TRBV9,TRBD2,-,TRBJ2-7,TGTGCCAGCAGCGTGGGTAGCGGGAGCCCCTACGAGCAGTACTTC,CASSVGSGSPYEQYF
TRBV4-1,-,-,TRBJ1-2,TGCGCCAGCAGCCACCGACAGGAACCTAACTATGGCTACACCTTC,CASSHRQEPNYGYTF
TRBV29-1,-,few,TRBJ1-1,TGCAGCGTTGAATTGGGACAGAACACTGAAGCTTTCTTT,CSVELGQNTEAFF
TRBV2,-,-,TRBJ2-7,TGTGCCAGCGCCTCGTCAGGGCTCGGAGAGCAGTACTTC,CASASSGLGEQYF
TRBV6-1,-,-,TRBJ1-2,TGTGCCAGCAGTGTCGCCAGGGTGGCATGGTATGGCTACACCTTC,CASSVARVAWYGYTF
TRBV7-9,TRBD1,-,TRBJ2-1,TGTGCCAGCAGCTTTAACAGGGGGCAGGACGAGCAGTTCTTC,CASSFNRGQDEQFF
TRBV7-7,-,-,TRBJ2-5,TGTGCTAGCAGCTTAGCCCCCGCGCAAGAGACCCAGTACTTC,CASSLAPAQETQYF
TRBV28,TRBD1,-,TRBJ1-1,TGCGGGACAGGCGGTAGTGGAAGGACTGAAGCTTTCTTT,CGTGGSGRTEAFF
TRBV27,-,-,TRBJ2-1,TGTGCCAGCAGTTTACGCGACAAAAGGCAGTTCTTC,CASSLRDKRQFF
TRBV28,TRBD2,-,TRBJ2-7,TGTGCCAGCAGTTTAGTAGCGGGAATGGGGTACGAGCAGTACTTC,CASSLVAGMGYEQYF
TRBV5-4,TRBD1,-,TRBJ2-7,TGTGCCAGCAGCTCCGTGGGACAGCCCTACGAGCAGTACTTC,CASSSVGQPYEQYF
TRBV19,TRBD1,-,TRBJ1-2,TGTGCCAGTAGTTCCCGGGACAGACAGAATGGCTACACCTTC,CASSSRDRQNGYTF
TRBV9,-,-,TRBJ2-5,TGTGCCAGCAGCGTAGAGAATAGAGCGGAGCAGTACTTC,CASSVENRAEQYF
TRBV19,-,-,TRBJ1-5,TGTGCCAGTACAGGGAACAATCAGCCCCAGCATTTT,CASTGNNQPQHF
TRBV4-1,-,-,TRBJ2-7,TGCGCCAGCAGCCAAAGGTCTAGCGAGAAGCCGGCCTACGAGCAGTACTTC,CASSQRSSEKPAYEQYF
TRBV27,TRBD2,-,TRBJ2-7,TGTGCCAGCAGCGGGATAGCGGGAGCCGTCTACGAGCAGTACTTC,CASSGIAGAVYEQYF
TRBV2,TRBD1,-,TRBJ1-2,TGTGCCAGCAGGCCCAAGGTGACAGGGCCCCGGAGCCGGGATGGCTACACCTTC,CASRPKVTGPRSRDGYTF
TRBV2,-,-,TRBJ2-5,TGTGCCAGCAGTGATTGGTCGCAGTACCAAGAGACCCAGTACTTC,CASSDWSQYQETQYF
TRBV23-1,TRBD1,-,TRBJ2-4,TGCGCCAGCCCCTCTGGACAGGGTTTTTGGTTATCCAAAAACATTCAGTACTTC,CASPSGQGFWLSKNIQYF
TRBV7-3,-,-,TRBJ1-3,TGTGCCAGCAGCTCGACAGATAACTCTGGAAACACCATATATTTT,CASSSTDNSGNTIYF
TRBV10-3,TRBD2,-,TRBJ2-2,TGTGCCATCAGTGACCTAGCGGGAGCGGGCACCGGGGAGCTGTTTTTT,CAISDLAGAGTGELFF
TRBV5-1,-,once,TRBJ2-1,TGCGCCAGCAGCTTGGAGGTAGGACAGTACAATGAGCAGTTCTTC,CASSLEVGQYNEQFF
TRBV6-5,-,-,TRBJ2-2,TGTGCCAGCAGTTACGGGCAGGGAAGTAGCACCGGGGAGCTGTTTTTT,CASSYGQGSSTGELFF
TRBV11-2,-,-,TRBJ2-7,TGTGCCAGCAGCCTTGGACAGCTCGAGCAGTACTTC,CASSLGQLEQYF
TRBV5-1,-,few,TRBJ1-4,TGCGCCAGCAGCTTGGCAGGGTCTGAAAAACTGTTTTTT,CASSLAGSEKLFF
TRBV5-1,-,few,TRBJ1-1,TGCGCCAGCTCACAGCTTCCGAACACTGAAGCTTTCTTT,CASSQLPNTEAFF
TRBV27,TRBD1,once,TRBJ1-5,TGTGCCAGCAGATTTACCGGGACAGGGTTTCAGCCCCAGCATTTT,CASRFTGTGFQPQHF
TRBV30,TRBD1,-,TRBJ2-3,TGTGCCTGGAGTGTAAGACAGGGGGCGACAGATACGCAGTATTTT,CAWSVRQGATDTQYF